The 6 T cell receptor beta chains reported below all come from one sample, sequenced in a study of T-cell memory formation after mild COVID-19. One entry per CDR3 protein, called by TCRdb with MiXCR from the 5' RACE reads. The data contain around 320,000 distinct CDR3 sequences, 25% to 30% of them singletons. The sequenced sample consisted of PBMCs or a T cell subset sorted from them (not recorded which). These receptors were taken from an adult woman who had mild COVID-19 (a few samples of this study predate the infection). Cell type and time point are not known.

This clonotype was recorded a few times. The chain is built from TRBV6-2 or TRBV6-3 and TRBJ2-2; possibly TRBD1 or TRBD2 for D (5 bases each). CDR1 MNHEY and CDR2 SVGEGT come from the germline V gene. Trimming pared 6 bases from V and 6 bases from J, leaving 17 bases between. The CDR3 is 15 residues long. The CDR3 DNA follows: TGTGCCAGCAGATGGGACCTACTCTTCTCCGGGGAGCTGTTTTTT. As protein: CASRWDLLFSGELFF.

The CDR3 reads CASFSGDRYEDEQFF. The CDR3 DNA reads as TGTGCCAGCTTCTCAGGGGACAGGTATGAGGATGAGCAGTTCTTC. This sequence joins TRBV6-5 and TRBJ2-1, with 8 bases lining up with TRBD1. The germline CDR1 and CDR2 sequences are MNHEY and SVGAGI. The CDR3 sequence is 15 residues long. Germline trimming cut 8 bases from V and 8 bases from J; bases unmatched to any gene: 14.

The chain joins TRBV21-1 to TRBJ2-1; the table's D call, TRBD1, was not checked against the DNA. TRBV21-1 is given as a pseudogene. CDR3 length: 15 residues. DNA of the CDR3: TGTGCCAGCAGCAAGAGGAGGGGGCGCAGGGATGAGCAGTTCTTC. Encoded protein: CASSKRRGRRDEQFF.

In its sample, this clonotype was seen a few times. The V call is TRBV7-2, the J call TRBJ2-1, with 7 nucleotides matching TRBD2. The germline V gene has CDR1 SGHTA and CDR2 FQGNSA. This CDR3 spans 14 amino acids. V lost 0 bases to trimming and J lost 9 bases; unmatched junction nucleotides: 5. The CDR3 nucleotides read TGTGCCAGCAGCTTAGCGGGGGGGAGGAGTGAGCAGTTCTTC. This gives the protein CASSLAGGRSEQFF.

This chain uses TRBV12-3 or TRBV12-4 with TRBJ2-5, with TRBD2 matching 9 bases. Trimming cost V 6 bases and J 2 bases; bases outside gene matches: 7. The CDR3 sequence is 15 residues long. CDR3 residues: CASRGSGGLQETQYF. CDR3 nucleotide sequence: TGTGCCAGCAGAGGTAGCGGGGGCCTTCAAGAGACCCAGTACTTC.

This clonotype was seen a few times. This chain joins TRBV5-5 and TRBJ2-5, with 9 bases identical to TRBD1. Germline V CDR1 and CDR2: SGHKS, YYEKEE (reference sequence). Trimming removed 5 bases from V and 2 bases from J; junction bases left unmatched: 7. This CDR3 contains 15 residues. The DNA of the CDR3 is TGTGCCAGCAGTCAAGACGACAGGGGGCAAGAGACCCAGTACTTC. This sequence encodes CASSQDDRGQETQYF.